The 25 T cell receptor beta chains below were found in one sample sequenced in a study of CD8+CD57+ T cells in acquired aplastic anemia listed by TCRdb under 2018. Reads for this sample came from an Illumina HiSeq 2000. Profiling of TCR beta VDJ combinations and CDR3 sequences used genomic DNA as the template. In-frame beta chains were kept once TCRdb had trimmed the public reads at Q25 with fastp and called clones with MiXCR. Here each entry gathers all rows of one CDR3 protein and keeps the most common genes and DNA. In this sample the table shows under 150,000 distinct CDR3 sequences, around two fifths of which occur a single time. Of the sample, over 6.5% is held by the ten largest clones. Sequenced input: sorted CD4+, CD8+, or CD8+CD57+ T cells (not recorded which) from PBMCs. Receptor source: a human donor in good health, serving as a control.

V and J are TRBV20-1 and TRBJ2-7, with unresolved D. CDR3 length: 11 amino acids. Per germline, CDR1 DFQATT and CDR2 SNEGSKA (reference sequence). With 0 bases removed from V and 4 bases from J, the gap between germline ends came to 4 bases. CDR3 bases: TGCAGTGCTAGAGAGGAGTACGAGCAGTACTTC. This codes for CSAREEYEQYF.

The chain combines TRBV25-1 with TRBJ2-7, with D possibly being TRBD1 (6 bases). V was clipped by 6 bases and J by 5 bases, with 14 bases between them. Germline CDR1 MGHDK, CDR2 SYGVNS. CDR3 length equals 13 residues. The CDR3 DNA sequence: TGTGCCAGCAGGAAAACAGGGTACCACGAGCAGTACTTC. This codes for CASRKTGYHEQYF.

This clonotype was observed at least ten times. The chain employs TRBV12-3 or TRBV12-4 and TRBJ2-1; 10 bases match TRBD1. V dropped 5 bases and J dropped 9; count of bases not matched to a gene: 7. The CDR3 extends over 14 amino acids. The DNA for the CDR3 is TGTGCCAGCAGTATAGACAGGGGGCTGGGTGAGCAGTTCTTC. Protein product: CASSIDRGLGEQFF.

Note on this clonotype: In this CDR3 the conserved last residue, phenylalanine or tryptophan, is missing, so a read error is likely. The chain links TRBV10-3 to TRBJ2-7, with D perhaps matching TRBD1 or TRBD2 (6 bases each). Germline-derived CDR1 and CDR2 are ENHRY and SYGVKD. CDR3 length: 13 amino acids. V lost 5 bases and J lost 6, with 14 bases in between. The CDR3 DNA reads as TGTGCCATCAGTCCGGGGGCAGTGGGCGAGCAGTACCTC. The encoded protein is CAISPGAVGEQYL.

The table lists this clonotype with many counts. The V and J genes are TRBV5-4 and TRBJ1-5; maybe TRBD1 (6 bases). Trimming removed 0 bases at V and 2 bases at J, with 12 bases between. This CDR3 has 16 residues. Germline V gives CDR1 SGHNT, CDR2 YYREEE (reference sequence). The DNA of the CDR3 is TGTGCCAGCAGCTTGGGGGGACACAGGGGCAATCAGCCCCAGCATTTT. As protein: CASSLGGHRGNQPQHF. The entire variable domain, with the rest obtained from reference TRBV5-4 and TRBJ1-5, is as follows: ETGVTQSPTHLIKTRGQQVTLRCSSQSGHNTVSWYQQALGQGPQFIFQYYREEENGRGNFPPRFSGLQFPNYSSELNVNALELDDSALYLCASSLGGHRGNQPQHFGDGTRLSIL.

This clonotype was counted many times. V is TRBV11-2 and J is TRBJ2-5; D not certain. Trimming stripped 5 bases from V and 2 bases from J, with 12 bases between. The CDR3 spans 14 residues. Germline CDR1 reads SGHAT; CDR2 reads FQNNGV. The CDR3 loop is CASSLGRRQETQYF. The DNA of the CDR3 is TGTGCCAGCAGCCTCGGACGGCGGCAAGAGACCCAGTACTTC. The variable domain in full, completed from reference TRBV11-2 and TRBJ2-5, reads EAGVAQSPRYKIIEKRQSVAFWCNPISGHATLYWYQQILGQGPKLLIQFQNNGVVDDSQLPKDRFSAERLKGVDSTLKIQPAKLEDSAVYLCASSLGRRQETQYFGPGTRLLVL.

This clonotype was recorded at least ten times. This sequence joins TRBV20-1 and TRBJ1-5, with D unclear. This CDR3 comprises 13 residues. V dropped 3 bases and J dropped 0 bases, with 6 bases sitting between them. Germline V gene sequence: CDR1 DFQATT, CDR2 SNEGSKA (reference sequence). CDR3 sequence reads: CSASQISNQPQHF. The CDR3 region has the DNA TGCAGTGCTAGCCAGATTAGCAATCAGCCCCAGCATTTT.

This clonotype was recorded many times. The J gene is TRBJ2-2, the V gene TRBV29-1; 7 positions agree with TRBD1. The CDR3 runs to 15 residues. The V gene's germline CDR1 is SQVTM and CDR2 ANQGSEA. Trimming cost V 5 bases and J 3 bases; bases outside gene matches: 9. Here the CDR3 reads CSVTTRDRHTGELFF. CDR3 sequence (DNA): TGCAGCGTTACCACCCGGGACAGACACACCGGGGAGCTGTTTTTT.

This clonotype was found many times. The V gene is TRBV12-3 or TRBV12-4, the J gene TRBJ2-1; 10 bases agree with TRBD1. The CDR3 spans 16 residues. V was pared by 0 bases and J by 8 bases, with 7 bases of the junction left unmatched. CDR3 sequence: CASSLAPPGTGDEQFF. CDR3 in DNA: TGTGCCAGCAGTTTAGCCCCGCCGGGGACAGGGGATGAGCAGTTCTTC.

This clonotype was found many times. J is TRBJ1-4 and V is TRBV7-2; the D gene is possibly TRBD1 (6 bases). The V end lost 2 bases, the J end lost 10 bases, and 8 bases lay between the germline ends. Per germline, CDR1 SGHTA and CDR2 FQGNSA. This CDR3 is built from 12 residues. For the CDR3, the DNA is TGTGCCAGCAGCTTAAGGGGGGGAAAACTGTTTTTT. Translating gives CASSLRGGKLFF. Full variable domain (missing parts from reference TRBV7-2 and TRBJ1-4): GAGVSQSPSNKVTEKGKDVELRCDPISGHTALYWYRQSLGQGLEFLIYFQGNSAPDKSGLPSDRFSAERTGGSVSTLTIQRTQQEDSAVYLCASSLRGGKLFFGSGTQLSVL.

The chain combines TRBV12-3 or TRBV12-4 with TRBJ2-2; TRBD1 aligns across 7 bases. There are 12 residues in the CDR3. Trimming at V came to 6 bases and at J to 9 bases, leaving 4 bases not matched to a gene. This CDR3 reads CASSTGARELFF. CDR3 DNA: TGTGCCAGCAGCACAGGGGCAAGGGAGCTGTTTTTT.

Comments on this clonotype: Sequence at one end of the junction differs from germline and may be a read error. The CDR3 coding sequence is TGTGCCAGCAGTGAATATTCCAGAACTGGGAACACCGAAGCTTTCTTT. Translation: CASSEYSRTGNTEAFF. The chain has TRBV25-1 and TRBJ1-1; no clear D gene. CDR1 is MGHDK and CDR2 is SYGVNS in the germline V gene. CDR3 size: 16 residues.

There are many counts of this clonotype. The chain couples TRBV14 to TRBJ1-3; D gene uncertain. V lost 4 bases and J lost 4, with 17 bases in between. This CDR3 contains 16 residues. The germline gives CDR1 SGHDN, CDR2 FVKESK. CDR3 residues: CASSPSRRVGGNTIYF. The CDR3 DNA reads TGTGCCAGCAGCCCCTCCAGAAGGGTGGGCGGAAACACCATATATTTT.

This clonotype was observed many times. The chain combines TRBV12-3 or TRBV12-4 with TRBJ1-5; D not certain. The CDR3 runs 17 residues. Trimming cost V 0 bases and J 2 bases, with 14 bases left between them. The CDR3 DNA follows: TGTGCCAGCAGTTTAGCCCGGTCTGAGTGGCGCAATCAGCCCCAGCATTTT. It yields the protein CASSLARSEWRNQPQHF.

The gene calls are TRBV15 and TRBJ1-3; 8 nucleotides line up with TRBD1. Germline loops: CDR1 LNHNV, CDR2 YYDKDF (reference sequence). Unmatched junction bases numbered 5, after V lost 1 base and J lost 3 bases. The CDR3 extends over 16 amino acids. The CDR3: CATSRGTGQGGNTIYF. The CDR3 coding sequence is TGTGCCACCAGCAGAGGGACAGGGCAGGGTGGAAACACCATATATTTT.

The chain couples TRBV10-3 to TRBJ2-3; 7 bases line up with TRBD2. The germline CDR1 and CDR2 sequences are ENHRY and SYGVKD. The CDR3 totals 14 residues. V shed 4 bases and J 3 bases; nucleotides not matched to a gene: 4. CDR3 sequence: CAISVSSGTDTQYF. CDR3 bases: TGTGCCATCAGTGTGAGTAGCGGGACAGATACGCAGTATTTT.

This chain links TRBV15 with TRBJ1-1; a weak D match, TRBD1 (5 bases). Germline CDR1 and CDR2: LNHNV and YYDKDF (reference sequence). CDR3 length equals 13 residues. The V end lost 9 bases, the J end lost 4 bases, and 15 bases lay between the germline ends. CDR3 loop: CATSRVEGTEAFF. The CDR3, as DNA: TGTGCCACTTCCAGGGTTGAGGGCACTGAAGCTTTCTTT.

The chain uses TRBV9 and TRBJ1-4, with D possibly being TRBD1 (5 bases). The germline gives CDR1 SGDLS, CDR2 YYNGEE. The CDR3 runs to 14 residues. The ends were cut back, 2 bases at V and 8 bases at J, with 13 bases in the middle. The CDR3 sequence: CASSVRVGREKLFF. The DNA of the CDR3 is TGTGCCAGCAGCGTCCGAGTGGGGCGGGAAAAACTGTTTTTT.

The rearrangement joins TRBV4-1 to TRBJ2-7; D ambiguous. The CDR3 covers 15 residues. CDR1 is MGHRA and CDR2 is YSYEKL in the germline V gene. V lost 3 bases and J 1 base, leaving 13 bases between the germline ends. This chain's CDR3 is CASSHPTKGSYEQYF. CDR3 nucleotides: TGCGCCAGCAGCCATCCCACAAAGGGTTCCTACGAGCAGTACTTC.

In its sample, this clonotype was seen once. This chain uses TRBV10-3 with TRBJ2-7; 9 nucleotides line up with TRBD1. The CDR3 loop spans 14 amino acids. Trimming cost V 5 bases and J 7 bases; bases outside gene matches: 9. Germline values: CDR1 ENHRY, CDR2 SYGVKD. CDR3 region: CAISPIPGQGEQYF. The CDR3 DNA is TGTGCCATCAGTCCTATCCCGGGACAGGGAGAGCAGTACTTC.

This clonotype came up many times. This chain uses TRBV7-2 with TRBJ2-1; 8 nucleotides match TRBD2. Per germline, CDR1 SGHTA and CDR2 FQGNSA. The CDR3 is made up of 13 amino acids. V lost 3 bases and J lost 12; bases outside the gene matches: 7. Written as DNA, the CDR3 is TGTGCCAGCAGCTTCGGGAGGGCCAAAGGGCAGTTCTTC. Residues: CASSFGRAKGQFF.

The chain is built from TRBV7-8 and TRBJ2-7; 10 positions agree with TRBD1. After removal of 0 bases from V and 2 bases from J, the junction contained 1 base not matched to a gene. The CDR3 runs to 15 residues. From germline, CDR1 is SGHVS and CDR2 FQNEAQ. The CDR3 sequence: CASSLAGTGAYEQYF. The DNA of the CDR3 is TGTGCCAGCAGCTTAGCCGGGACAGGGGCCTACGAGCAGTACTTC.

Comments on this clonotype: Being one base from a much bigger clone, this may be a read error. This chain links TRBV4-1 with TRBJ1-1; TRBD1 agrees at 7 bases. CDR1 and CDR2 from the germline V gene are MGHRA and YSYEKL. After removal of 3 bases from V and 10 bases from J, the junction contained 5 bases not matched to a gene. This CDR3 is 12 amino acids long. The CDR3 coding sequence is TGCGCCAGCAGCCAGGGGACAGATGGAGCTTTCTTT. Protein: CASSQGTDGAFF.

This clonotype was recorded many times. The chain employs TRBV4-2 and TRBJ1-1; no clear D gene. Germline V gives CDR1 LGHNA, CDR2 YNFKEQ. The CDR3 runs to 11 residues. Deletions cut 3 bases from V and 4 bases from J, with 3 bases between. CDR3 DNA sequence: TGTGCCAGCAGCCAGGGCACTGAAGCTTTCTTT. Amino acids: CASSQGTEAFF.

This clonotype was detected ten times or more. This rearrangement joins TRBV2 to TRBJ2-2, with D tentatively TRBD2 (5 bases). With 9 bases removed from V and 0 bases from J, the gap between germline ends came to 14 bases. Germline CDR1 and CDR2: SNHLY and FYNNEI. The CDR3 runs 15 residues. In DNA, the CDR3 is TGTGCCAGTGCCCCGGACTTCTCGAACACCGGGGAGCTGTTTTTT. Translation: CASAPDFSNTGELFF.